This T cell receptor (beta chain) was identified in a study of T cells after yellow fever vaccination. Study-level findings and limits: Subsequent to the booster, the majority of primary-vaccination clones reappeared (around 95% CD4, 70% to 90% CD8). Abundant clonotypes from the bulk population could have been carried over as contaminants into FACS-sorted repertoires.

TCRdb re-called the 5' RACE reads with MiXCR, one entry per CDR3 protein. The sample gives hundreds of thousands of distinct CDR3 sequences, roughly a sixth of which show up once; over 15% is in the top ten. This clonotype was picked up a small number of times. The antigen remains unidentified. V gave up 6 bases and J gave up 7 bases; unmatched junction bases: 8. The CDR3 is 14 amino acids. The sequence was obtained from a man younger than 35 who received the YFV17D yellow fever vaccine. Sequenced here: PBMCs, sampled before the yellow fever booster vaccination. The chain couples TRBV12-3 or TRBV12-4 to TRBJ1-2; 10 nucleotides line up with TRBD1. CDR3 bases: TGTGCCAGCAGGCCTCCGGGACAGGGGTTTGGCTACACCTTC. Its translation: CASRPPGQGFGYTF.